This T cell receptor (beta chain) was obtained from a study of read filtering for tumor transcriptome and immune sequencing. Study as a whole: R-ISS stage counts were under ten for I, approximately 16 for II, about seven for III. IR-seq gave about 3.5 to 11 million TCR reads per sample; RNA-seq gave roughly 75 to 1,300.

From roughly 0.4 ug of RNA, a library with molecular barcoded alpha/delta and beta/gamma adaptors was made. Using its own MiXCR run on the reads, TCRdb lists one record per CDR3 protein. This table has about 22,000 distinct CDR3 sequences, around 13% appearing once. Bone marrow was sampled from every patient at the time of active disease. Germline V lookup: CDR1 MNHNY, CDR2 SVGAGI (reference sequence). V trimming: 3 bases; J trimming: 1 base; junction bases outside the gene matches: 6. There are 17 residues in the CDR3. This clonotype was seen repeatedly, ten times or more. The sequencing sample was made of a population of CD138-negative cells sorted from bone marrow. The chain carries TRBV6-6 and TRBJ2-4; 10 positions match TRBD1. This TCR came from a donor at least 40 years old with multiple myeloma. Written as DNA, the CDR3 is TGTGCCAGCAGTTATTATCCGGGACAGGGGGCCAAAAACATTCAGTACTTC. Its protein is CASSYYPGQGAKNIQYF.